This is a list of T cell receptor beta chains from one sample in a study of blood T cell repertoires in COVID-19. The data were produced by immunoSEQ multiplex PCR, yet TCRdb's version contains in-frame clones alone and is incomplete. The table records roughly 500,000 clones, roughly nine tenths of them present only once. Sequencing was done on a sample of peripheral blood. The origin of the receptors is a man in his late teens or twenties with COVID-19, enrolled during active disease. Both conserved end residues are part of each CDR3. A D gene is named only where the DNA matches it firmly. Clone sizes are given selectively: once, few, many, or a class where the clone is expanded.

D	V	size	J	DNA	CDR3
TRBD1	TRBV30	NA	TRBJ1-4	TGTGCCTGGAGTAGCGGGACAGGGGTAGAAAAACTGTTTTTT	CAWSSGTGVEKLFF
NA	TRBV27	NA	TRBJ1-5	TGTGCCAGCAGCCCTCAACGGGCAGGGGATTGGTGGAGCAATCAGCCCCAGCATTTT	CASSPQRAGDWWSNQPQHF
NA	TRBV24-1	NA	TRBJ2-2	TGTGCCACCAGTGACTCTCAGGGAGGTCGGGAGCTGTTTTTT	CATSDSQGGRELFF
NA	TRBV5-1	once	TRBJ1-1	TGCGCCCGCAGCCCGCGGGGGGGTGGGCCCACTGAAGCTTTCTTT	CARSPRGGGPTEAFF
TRBD1	TRBV27	NA	TRBJ2-3	TGTGCCAGCAGTTTATTACAGGGGTCAGATACGCAGTATTTT	CASSLLQGSDTQYF
NA	TRBV24-1	NA	TRBJ1-2	TGTGCCACCAGTGATCCGAGCAGGGGTTACGGCTACACCTTC	CATSDPSRGYGYTF
TRBD1	TRBV19	NA	TRBJ1-4	TGTGCCAGTAGTCCTCCAGGGGGCGTAAATGAAAAACTGTTTTTT	CASSPPGGVNEKLFF
NA	TRBV3-1/TRBV3-2	NA	TRBJ2-3	TGTGCCAGCAGTCGAAGCTATTCTAGCACAGATACGCAGTATTTT	CASSRSYSSTDTQYF
NA	TRBV5-5	NA	TRBJ1-6	TGTGCCAGCAGCTTGGGACAGAGGAATTCACCCCTCCACTTT	CASSLGQRNSPLHF
NA	TRBV14	NA	TRBJ1-5	TGTGCCAGCAGCCAATATAGCAATCAGCCCCAGCATTTT	CASSQYSNQPQHF
TRBD1	TRBV5-1	NA	TRBJ1-2	TGCGCCAGCAGCTTGGGCACGACAGGGTATGGAGGCTACACCTTC	CASSLGTTGYGGYTF